The 4 T cell receptor beta chains below come from one sample, sequenced in a study of blood T cell repertoires in COVID-19. Using immunoSEQ multiplex PCR, the repertoire was profiled, and TCRdb retains in-frame clones only, with some absent. The repertoire holds hundreds of thousands of clones, with roughly nine tenths as singletons. Source material: PBMCs or T cells enriched from blood (not recorded which). The receptors were gathered from a man in his sixties who had recovered from COVID-19.

The V gene is TRBV30, the J gene TRBJ2-3; D is undetermined. The length of the CDR3 is 16 residues. CDR1 is GTSNPN, CDR2 SVGIG, per germline (reference sequence). The V gene lost 0 bases and the J gene lost 2 bases, with 15 bases spanning the gap. The DNA for the CDR3 is TGTGCCTGGAGTGTGTTGGGCCAGAGTATCACAGATACGCAGTATTTT. Protein sequence: CAWSVLGQSITDTQYF.

This clone appeared a single time. This chain connects TRBV9 to TRBJ1-2, with 8 bases identical to TRBD1. The length of the CDR3 is 18 residues. After removal of 1 base from V and 3 bases from J, the junction contained 14 bases not matched to a gene. CDR1 is SGDLS, CDR2 YYNGEE, per germline. The CDR3 here is CASSVTTGGQGAYYGYTF. The CDR3 DNA reads TGTGCCAGCAGCGTAACTACCGGCGGGCAGGGGGCGTACTATGGCTACACCTTC.

The rearrangement uses TRBV6-5 and TRBJ1-5, with 7 bases aligning to TRBD1. Germline V CDR1 and CDR2: MNHEY, SVGAGI. The CDR3 is 15 amino acids. J lost 2 bases, V lost 6 bases, and 7 bases had no gene match. CDR3 nucleotide sequence: TGTGCCAGCAGCTACCAAGGGGGCGGCAATCAGCCCCAGCATTTT. Protein: CASSYQGGGNQPQHF.

The rearrangement joins TRBV25-1 to TRBJ2-2, with TRBD2 matching over 8 bases. Germline V gives CDR1 MGHDK, CDR2 SYGVNS. The CDR3 is made up of 16 amino acids. V was clipped by 3 bases and J by 1 base; unmatched bases: 4. Written as DNA, the CDR3 is TGTGCCAGCAGTGATCTGAGCGGGAGGAACACCGGGGAGCTGTTTTTT. This gives the protein CASSDLSGRNTGELFF.